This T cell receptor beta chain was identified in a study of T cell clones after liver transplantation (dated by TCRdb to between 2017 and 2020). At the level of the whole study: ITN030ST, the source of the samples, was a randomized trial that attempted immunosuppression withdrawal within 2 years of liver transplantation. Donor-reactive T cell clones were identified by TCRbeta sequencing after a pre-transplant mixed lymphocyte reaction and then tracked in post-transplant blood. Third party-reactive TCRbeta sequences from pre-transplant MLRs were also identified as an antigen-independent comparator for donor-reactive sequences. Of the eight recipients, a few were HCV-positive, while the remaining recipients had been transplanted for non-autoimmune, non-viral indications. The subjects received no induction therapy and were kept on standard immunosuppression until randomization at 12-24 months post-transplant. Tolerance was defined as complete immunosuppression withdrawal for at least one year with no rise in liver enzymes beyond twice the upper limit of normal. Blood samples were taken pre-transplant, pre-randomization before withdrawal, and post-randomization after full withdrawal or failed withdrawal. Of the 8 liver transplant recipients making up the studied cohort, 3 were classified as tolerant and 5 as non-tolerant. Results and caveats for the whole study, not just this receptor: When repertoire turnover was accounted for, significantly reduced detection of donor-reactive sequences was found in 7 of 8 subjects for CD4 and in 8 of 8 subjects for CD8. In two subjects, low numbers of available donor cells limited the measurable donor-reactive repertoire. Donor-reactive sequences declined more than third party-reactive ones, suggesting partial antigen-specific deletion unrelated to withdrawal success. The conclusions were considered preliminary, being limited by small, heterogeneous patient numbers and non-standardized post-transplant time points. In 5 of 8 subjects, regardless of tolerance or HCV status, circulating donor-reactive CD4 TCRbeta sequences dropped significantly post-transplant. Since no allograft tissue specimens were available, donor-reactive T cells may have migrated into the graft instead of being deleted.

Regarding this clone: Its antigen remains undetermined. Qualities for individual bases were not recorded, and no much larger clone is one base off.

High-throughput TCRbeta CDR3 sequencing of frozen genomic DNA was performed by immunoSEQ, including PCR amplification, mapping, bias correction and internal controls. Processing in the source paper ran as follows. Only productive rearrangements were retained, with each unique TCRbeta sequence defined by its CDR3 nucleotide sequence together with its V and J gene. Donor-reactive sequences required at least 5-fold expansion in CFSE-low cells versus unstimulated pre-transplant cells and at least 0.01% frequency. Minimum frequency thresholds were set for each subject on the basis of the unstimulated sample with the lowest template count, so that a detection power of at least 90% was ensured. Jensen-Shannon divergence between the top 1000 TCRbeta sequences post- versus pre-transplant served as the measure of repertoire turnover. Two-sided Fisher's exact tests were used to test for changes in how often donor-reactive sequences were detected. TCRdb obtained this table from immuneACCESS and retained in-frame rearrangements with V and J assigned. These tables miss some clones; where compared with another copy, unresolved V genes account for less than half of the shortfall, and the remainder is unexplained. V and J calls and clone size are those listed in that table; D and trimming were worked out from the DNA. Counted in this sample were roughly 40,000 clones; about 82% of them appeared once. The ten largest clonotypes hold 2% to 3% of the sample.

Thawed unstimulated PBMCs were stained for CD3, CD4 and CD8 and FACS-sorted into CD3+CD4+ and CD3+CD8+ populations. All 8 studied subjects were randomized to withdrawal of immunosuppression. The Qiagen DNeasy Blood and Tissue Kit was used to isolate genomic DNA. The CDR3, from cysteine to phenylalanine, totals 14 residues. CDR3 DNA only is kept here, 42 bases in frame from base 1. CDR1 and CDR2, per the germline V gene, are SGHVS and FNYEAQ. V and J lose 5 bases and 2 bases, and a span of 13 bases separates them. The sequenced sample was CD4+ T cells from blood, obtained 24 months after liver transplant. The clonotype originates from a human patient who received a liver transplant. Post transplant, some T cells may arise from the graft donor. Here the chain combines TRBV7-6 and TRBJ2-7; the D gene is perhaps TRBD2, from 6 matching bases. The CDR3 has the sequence CASSPQEGPYEQYF. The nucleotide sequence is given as TGTGCCAGCAGCCCACAGGAGGGACCCTACGAGCAGTACTTC.